This is a list of T cell receptor beta chains from one sample in a study of cytomegalovirus exposure and HLA in healthy donors. Data came from immunoSEQ multiplex PCR; TCRdb stores just in-frame clones and leaves some out. The sample lists approximately 110,000 clones; around 94% were seen once. The specimen was PBMCs. The receptors were sampled from a woman aged 18-29 years in good health and CMV-seronegative. Each CDR3 is given with its conserved first and last residue.

CDR3 length	V gene	J gene	CDR3 protein
13	TRBV7-8	TRBJ1-3	CASSFRGGDTIYF
14	TRBV30	TRBJ2-7	CALTGGAYTYEQYF
14	TRBV19	TRBJ2-3	CASSRGGSSDTQYF
14	TRBV6-5	TRBJ2-7	CASSQGQENYEQYF
15	TRBV18	TRBJ2-1	CASSPPIDPRGEQFF
17	TRBV9	TRBJ2-3	CASSVGGRGGQGDTQYF
15	TRBV19	TRBJ2-1	CASSRARLSYNEQFF
14	TRBV19	TRBJ2-1	CASSPGSGYNEQFF
15	TRBV6-5	TRBJ2-3	CASTYGGSSMDTQYF
13	TRBV2	TRBJ2-2	CARQVLNTGELFF
16	TRBV9	TRBJ1-2	CASSGIIRQGNYGYTF
15	TRBV6-5	TRBJ1-5	CASSYSGGSNQPQHF
15	TRBV28	TRBJ2-5	CASSPPGTGQETQYF
14	TRBV28	TRBJ1-1	CASRAYLGNTEAFF
12	TRBV11-3	TRBJ2-7	CASSRGPYEQYF
14	TRBV7-2	TRBJ1-4	CASSLSSTNEKLFF
16	TRBV28	TRBJ2-1	CASSSQRGGPVNEQFF
13	TRBV28	TRBJ1-5	CAIQGFSNQPQHF
13	TRBV5-1	TRBJ1-2	CASAPRQGDGYTF
15	TRBV6-1	TRBJ2-1	CASSQVAGASHEQFF
15	TRBV11-2	TRBJ1-2	CASSLEAFLQGGYTF
14	TRBV13	TRBJ1-1	CASSLGSQASEAFF
13	TRBV30	TRBJ1-5	CAWTAGGGQPQHF
12	TRBV6-5	TRBJ1-2	CASSDRGHGYTF
14	TRBV4-2	TRBJ2-3	CASSQDLEFDTQYF
13	TRBV5-4	TRBJ1-1	CASSLEGSTEAFF
16	TRBV28	TRBJ2-1	CASSLVPGLNDNEQFF
14	TRBV27	TRBJ2-7	CASSAQRNSYEQYF
17	TRBV28	TRBJ2-1	CASSSRTGTSAHNEQFF
14	TRBV18	TRBJ2-3	CASSPSGQGLTQYF
16	TRBV2	TRBJ2-3	CASSDIGGLGTDTQYF
16	TRBV30	TRBJ2-4	CAWSMTGGGQENIQYF
12	TRBV5-5	TRBJ1-1	CASHAGNTEAFF
16	TRBV4-1	TRBJ2-2	CASSQPIRANTGELFF
11	TRBV20-1	TRBJ2-5	CSAGGGETQYF
15	TRBV21-1	TRBJ2-7	CASSKAASCSYEQYF
13	TRBV27	TRBJ1-1	CASSLRENTEAFF